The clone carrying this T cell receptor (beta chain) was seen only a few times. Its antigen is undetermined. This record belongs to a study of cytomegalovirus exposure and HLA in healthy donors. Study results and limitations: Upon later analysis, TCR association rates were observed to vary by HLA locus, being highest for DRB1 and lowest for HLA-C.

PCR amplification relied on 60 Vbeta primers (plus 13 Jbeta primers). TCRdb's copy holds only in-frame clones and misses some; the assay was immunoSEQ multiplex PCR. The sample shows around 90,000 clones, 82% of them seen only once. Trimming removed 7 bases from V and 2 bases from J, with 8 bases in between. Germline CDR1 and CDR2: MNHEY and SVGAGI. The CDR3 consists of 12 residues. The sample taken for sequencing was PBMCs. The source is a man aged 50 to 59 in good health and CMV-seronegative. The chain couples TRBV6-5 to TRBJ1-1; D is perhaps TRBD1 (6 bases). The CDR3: CASKDRNTEAFF. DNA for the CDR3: TGTGCCAGCAAGGACAGAAACACTGAAGCTTTCTTT.